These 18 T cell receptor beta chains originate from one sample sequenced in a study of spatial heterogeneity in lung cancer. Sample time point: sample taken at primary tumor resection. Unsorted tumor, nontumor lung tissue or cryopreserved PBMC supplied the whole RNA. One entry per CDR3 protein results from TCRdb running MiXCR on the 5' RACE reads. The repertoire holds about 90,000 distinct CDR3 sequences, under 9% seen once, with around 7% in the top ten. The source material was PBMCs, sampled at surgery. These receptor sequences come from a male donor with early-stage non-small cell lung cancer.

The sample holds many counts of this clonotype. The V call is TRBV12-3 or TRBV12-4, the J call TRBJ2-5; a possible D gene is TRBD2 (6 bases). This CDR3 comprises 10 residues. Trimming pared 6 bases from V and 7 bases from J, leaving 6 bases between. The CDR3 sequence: CASRGGTQYF. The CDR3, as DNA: TGTGCCAGCAGGGGGGGGACCCAGTACTTC.

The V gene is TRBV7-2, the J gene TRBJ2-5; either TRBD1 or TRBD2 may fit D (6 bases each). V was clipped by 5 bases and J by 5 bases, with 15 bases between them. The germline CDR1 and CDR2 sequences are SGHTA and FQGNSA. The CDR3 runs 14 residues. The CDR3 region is CASSPDWGAETQYF. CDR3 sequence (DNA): TGTGCCAGCAGCCCCGACTGGGGGGCTGAGACCCAGTACTTC.

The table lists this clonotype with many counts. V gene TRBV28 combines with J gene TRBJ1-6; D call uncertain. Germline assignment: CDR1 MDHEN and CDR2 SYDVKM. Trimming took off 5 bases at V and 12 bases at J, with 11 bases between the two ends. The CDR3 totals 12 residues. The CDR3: CASSTRGRPLHF. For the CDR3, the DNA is TGTGCCAGCAGTACCCGGGGAAGACCCCTCCACTTT.

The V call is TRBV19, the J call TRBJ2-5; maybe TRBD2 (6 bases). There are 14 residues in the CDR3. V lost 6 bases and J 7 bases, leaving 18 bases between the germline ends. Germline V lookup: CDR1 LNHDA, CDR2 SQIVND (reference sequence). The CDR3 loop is CASSSPGSGGTQYF. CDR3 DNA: TGTGCCAGTAGCTCCCCAGGTAGCGGAGGGACCCAGTACTTC. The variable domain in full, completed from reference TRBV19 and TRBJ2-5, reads DGGITQSPKYLFRKEGQNVTLSCEQNLNHDAMYWYRQDPGQGLRLIYYSQIVNDFQKGDIAEGYSVSREKKESFPLTVTSAQKNPTAFYLCASSSPGSGGTQYFGPGTRLLVL.

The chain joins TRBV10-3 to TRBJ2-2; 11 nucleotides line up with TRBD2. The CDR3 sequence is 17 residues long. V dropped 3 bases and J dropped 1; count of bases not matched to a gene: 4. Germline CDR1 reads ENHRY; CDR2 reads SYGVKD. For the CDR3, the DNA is TGTGCCATCAGTGACCCGGGACTAGCGGAGAACACCGGGGAGCTGTTTTTT. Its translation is CAISDPGLAENTGELFF.

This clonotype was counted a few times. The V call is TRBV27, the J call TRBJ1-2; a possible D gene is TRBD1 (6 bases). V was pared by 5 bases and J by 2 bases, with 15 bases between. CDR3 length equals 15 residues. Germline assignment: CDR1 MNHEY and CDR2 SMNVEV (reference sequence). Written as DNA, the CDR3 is TGTGCCAGCAGTGAACTGGGGGGCAGGAACTATGGCTACACCTTC. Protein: CASSELGGRNYGYTF.

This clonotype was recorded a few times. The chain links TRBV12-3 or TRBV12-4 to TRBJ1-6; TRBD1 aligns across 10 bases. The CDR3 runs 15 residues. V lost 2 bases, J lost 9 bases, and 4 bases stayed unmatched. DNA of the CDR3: TGTGCCAGCAGTTTATTGGGACAGGGGATTTCACCCCTCCACTTT. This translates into CASSLLGQGISPLHF.

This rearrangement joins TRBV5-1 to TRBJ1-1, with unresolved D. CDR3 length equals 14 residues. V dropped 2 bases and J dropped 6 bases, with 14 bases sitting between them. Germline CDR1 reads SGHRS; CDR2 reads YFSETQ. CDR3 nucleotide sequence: TGCGCCAGCAGCTTCGGACCGACGTTGCCTGAAGCTTTCTTT. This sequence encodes CASSFGPTLPEAFF.

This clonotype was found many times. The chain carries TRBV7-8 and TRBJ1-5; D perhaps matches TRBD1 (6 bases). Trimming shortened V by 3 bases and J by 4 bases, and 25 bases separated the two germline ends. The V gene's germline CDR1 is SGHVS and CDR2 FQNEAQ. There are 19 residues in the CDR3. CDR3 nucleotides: TGTGCCAGCAGCTTCAGACCCAGCCCGGGAGGGGGAAGTAATCAGCCCCAGCATTTT. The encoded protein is CASSFRPSPGGGSNQPQHF.

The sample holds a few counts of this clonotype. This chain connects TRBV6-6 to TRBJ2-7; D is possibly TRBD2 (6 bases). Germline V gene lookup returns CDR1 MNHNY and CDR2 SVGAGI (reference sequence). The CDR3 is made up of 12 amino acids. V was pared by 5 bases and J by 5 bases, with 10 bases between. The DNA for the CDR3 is TGTGCCAGCAGTGCCGGAGGGGACGAGCAGTACTTC. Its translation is CASSAGGDEQYF.

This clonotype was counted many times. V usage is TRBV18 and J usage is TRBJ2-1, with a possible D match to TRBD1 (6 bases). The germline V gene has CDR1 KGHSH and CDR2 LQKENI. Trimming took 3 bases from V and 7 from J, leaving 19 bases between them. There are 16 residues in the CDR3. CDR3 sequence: CASSPTQYRERNEQFF. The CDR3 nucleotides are TGTGCCAGCTCACCTACCCAGTACAGGGAGAGGAATGAGCAGTTCTTC.

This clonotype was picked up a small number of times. The CDR3, as DNA: TGTGCCAGCAGCTTAACAGGAGCTAACACTGAAGCTTTCTTT. This gives the protein CASSLTGANTEAFF. J is TRBJ1-1 and V is TRBV27; weak D call: TRBD1 (5 bases). Germline-derived CDR1 and CDR2 are MNHEY and SMNVEV (reference sequence). The CDR3 has 14 amino acids. V lost 6 bases and J 2 bases, leaving 13 bases between the germline ends.

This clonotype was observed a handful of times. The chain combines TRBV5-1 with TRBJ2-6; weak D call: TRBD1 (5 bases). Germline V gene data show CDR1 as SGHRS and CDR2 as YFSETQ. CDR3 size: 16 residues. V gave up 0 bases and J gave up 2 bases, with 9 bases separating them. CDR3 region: CASSLVAGTGANVLTF. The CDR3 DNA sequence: TGCGCCAGCAGCTTGGTGGCAGGGACTGGGGCCAACGTCCTGACTTTC.

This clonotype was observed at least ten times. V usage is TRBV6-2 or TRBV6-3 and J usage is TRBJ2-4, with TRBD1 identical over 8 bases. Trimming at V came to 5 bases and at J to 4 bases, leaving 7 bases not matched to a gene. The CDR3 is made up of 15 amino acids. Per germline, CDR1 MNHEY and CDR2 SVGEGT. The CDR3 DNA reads TGTGCCAGCAGTCGCGGACAGGGAAGTAAAAACATTCAGTACTTC. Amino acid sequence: CASSRGQGSKNIQYF.

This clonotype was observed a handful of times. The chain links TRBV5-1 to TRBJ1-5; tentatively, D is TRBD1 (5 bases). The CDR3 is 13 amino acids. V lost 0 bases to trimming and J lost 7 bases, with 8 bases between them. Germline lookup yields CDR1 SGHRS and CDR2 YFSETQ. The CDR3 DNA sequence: TGCGCCAGCAGCTTGGACCCAGGGCAGCCCCAGCATTTT. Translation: CASSLDPGQPQHF.

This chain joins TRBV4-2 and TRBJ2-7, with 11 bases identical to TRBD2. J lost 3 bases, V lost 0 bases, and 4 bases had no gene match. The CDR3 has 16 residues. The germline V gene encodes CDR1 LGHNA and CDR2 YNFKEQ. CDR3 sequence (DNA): TGTGCCAGCAGCCAAGACCTGACTAGCGGGGTCTACGAGCAGTACTTC. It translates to CASSQDLTSGVYEQYF.

The CDR3 here is CSFEGGSPTQYF. As DNA, the CDR3 is TGCAGCTTCGAAGGTGGTAGCCCTACGCAGTATTTT. The V and J genes are TRBV29-1 and TRBJ2-3, with D uncertain. Germline assignment: CDR1 SQVTM and CDR2 ANQGSEA. The CDR3 runs to 12 residues. Trimming pared 8 bases from V and 8 bases from J, leaving 17 bases between.

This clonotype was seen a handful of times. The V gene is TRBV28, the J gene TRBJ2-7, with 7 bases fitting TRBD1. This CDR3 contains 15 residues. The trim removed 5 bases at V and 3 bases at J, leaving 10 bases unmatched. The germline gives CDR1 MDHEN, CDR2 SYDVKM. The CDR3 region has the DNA TGTGCCAGCAGTAACGCCGGGACAGCTGGCTACGAGCAGTACTTC. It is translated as CASSNAGTAGYEQYF.